This TCR beta chain was sequenced for a study of regulatory T cells in long-lasting Graves disease. This sample's time point: newly diagnosed GD, antithyroid drugs for less than 3 months. RNA extracted from PBMCs served as the sequencing template. Researchers made TCR beta libraries by using iRepertoire HTBI primers and running Arm-PCR on CDR3 regions. TCRdb ran MiXCR on the multiplex PCR reads and lists one entry per CDR3 protein. This sample carries about 540,000 distinct CDR3 sequences, 13% of them seen once, and the ten largest clones take over 7.5%. This clonotype was picked up many times. Its antigen is still unknown. Points from the study as a whole: Persistent patients shared more public clonotypes (over 2,500) than new patients (under 1,000).

V lost 1 base to trimming and J lost 2 bases, with 6 bases between them. Looked up from germline, CDR1 is GTSNPN and CDR2 is SVGIG (reference sequence). The CDR3 loop spans 12 amino acids. The same data also contributed to another study, on T cells in Graves' hyperthyroidism and ophthalmopathy. Per that paper: Most expanded thyroid clonotypes above 0.001 also appeared in blood. Before onset, ophthalmopathy was predicted by the model a median about six months earlier.

The sequence was collected from a man aged 30 to 39 with Graves disease. The sequencing here drew on peripheral blood mononuclear cells (PBMCs), taken at new diagnosis, from a patient treated with antithyroid drugs. The chain recombines TRBV30 with TRBJ2-7; D is ambiguous. In DNA, the CDR3 is TGTGCCTGGAGTGGGACCACCTACGAGCAGTACTTC. It codes for CAWSGTTYEQYF.